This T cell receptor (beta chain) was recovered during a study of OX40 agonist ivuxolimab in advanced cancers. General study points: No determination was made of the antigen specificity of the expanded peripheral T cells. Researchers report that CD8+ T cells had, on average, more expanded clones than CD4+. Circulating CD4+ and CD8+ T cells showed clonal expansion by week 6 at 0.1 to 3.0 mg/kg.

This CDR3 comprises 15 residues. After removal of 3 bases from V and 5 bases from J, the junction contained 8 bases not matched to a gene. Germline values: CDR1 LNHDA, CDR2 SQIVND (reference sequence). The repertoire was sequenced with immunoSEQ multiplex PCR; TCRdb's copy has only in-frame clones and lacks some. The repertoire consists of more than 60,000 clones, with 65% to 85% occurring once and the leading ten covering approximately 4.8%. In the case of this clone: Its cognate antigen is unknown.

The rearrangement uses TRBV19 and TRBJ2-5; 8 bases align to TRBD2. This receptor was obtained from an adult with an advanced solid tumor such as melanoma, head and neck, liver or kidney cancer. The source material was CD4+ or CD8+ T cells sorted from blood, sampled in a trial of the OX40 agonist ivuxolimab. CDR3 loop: CASSIVAGGRETQYF. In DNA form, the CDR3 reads TGTGCCAGTAGTATCGTCGCGGGGGGCCGGGAGACCCAGTACTTC.